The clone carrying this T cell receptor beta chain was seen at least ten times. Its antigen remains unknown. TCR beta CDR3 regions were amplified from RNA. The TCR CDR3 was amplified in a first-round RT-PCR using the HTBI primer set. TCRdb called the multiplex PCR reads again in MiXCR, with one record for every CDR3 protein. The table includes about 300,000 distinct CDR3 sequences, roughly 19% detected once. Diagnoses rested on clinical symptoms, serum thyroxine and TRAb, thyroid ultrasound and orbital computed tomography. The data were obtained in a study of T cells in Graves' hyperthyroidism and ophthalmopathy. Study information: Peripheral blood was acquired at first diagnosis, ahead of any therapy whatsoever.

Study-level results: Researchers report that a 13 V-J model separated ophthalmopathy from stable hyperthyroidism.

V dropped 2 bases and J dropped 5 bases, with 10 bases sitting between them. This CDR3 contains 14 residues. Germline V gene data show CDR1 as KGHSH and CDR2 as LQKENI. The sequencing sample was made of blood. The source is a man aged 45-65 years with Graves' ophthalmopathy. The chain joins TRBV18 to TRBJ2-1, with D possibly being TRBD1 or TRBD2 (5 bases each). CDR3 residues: CASSPGDGNNEQFF. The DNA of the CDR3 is TGTGCCAGCTCACCAGGGGACGGAAACAATGAGCAGTTCTTC.